There are a few counts of the clone carrying this T cell receptor delta chain. TCRdb's listed protein matches a much larger clone and diverges from this DNA's translation at residue 5, likely through a read error; the protein shown comes from the DNA. The sample belongs to a study of γδ T cells in repeated Plasmodium falciparum infection. Turning to the study itself: Sampling occurred at baseline, pre-infection for selected infections, and 21 days post-infection. Malian repertoires were sampled cross-sectionally without transmission and longitudinally through febrile malaria.

Trimming took 3 bases from V and 0 from J; bases not matched to a gene: 13. This CDR3 comprises 18 residues. Germline-derived CDR1 and CDR2 are TSWWSYY and QGS. Vgamma9/Vdelta2+ and Vdelta2-negative gammadelta T cells were flow-sorted from PBMC for bulk sequencing. TCRdb re-called the multiplex PCR reads using CATT. The table shows roughly 90,000 delta-chain clones, with approximately 1.5% occurring only once. The sample taken for sequencing was gamma-delta T cells from blood. V and J are TRDV1 and TRDJ1; 7 nucleotides align to TRDD2. This TCR was sampled from a pool of human donors (malaria-infected and uninfected, not separated). CDR3 DNA: TGTGCTCTTGGGGACCCTATTTCCTACAGGGCAGACACCGATAAACTCATCTTT. Its protein is CALGDPISYRADTDKLIF.